Sequencing of this T cell receptor beta chain was carried out in a study of CD8 T cell repertoires and HIV-1 epitope variants. As for the study in general: Twenty-five autologous and known Gag and Nef epitope variant peptides each stimulated T cells separately. Controls included no peptide, Ebola AY9 epitope, and a CMV, EBV, flu pool. A 10-day culture received IL-2, IL-7 and IL-15 on days 3 and 7.

Sequencing of TCR beta CDR3 used immunoSEQ survey depth. Libraries were prepared by immunoSEQ multiplex PCR; TCRdb keeps only in-frame clonotypes and omits some of them. The sample carries 4,000 to 5,500 clones, about 70% recorded once. This CDR3 has 14 residues. V dropped 5 bases and J dropped 6 bases, with 14 bases sitting between them. Looked up from germline, CDR1 is LGHNA and CDR2 is YSLEER. About this clone itself: Its antigen is currently unknown.

The clonotype was recovered from a male donor with HIV. This chain uses TRBV4-3 with TRBJ1-5; weak D call: TRBD1 (6 bases). Sample: cultured CD8+ T cells derived from PBMCs. CDR3 nucleotides: TGCGCCAGCAGCGACAGGCCGGTCGGTCAGCCCCAGCATTTT. As protein: CASSDRPVGQPQHF.